A selection of T cell receptor beta chains follows, all from one sample in a study of CD8 T cell repertoires and HIV-1 epitope variants. The data were produced by immunoSEQ multiplex PCR, yet TCRdb's version contains in-frame clones alone and is incomplete. The table records some 100,000 clones, almost 75% of them present only once. Sequencing was performed on uncultured baseline CD8+ T cells from peripheral blood mononuclear cells (PBMCs). Receptors originate from a male donor with HIV. Each CDR3 is given with its conserved first and last residue. The D gene is left open where the match is weak. The listing skips clone size in some rows; elsewhere it reads once, few, many or a size class.

>TRBV27|TRBD1|few|TRBJ1-1
CASSLSGTGLNTEAFF
TGTGCCAGCAGTTTATCCGGGACAGGGCTGAACACTGAAGCTTTCTTT
>TRBV27|.|.|TRBJ2-3
CASSLGSYKTDTQYF
TGTGCCAGCAGTTTAGGGTCTTATAAGACAGATACGCAGTATTTT
>TRBV10-1|.|few|TRBJ2-7
CASSENRGTEQYF
TGCGCCAGCAGTGAAAATCGAGGGACCGAGCAGTACTTC
>TRBV14|.|.|TRBJ2-3
CASSQDLGDFSTDTQYF
TGTGCCAGCAGCCAAGATTTAGGGGATTTTAGCACAGATACGCAGTATTTT
>TRBV7-8|TRBD2|.|TRBJ2-1
CASSWTSGGSSYNEQFF
TGTGCCAGCAGCTGGACTAGCGGGGGGAGCTCCTACAATGAGCAGTTCTTC
>TRBV6-5|.|.|TRBJ2-1
CASIRRRGSYNEQFF
TGTGCCAGCATCCGGCGGCGTGGCAGCTACAATGAGCAGTTCTTC
>TRBV6-6|.|few|TRBJ2-7
CASSFDTRASEQYF
TGTGCCAGCAGTTTCGACACTAGGGCTAGCGAGCAGTACTTC
>TRBV28|.|.|TRBJ2-7
CASSFAGSGSITYEQYF
TGTGCCAGCAGTTTCGCTGGGTCGGGATCTATAACCTACGAGCAGTACTTC
>TRBV6-1|TRBD1|.|TRBJ1-5
CASSEDPGGGSNQPQHF
TGTGCCAGCAGTGAAGATCCAGGGGGAGGCAGCAATCAGCCCCAGCATTTT
>TRBV7-2|TRBD1|.|TRBJ1-6
CASSFPGQGRSPLHF
TGTGCCAGCAGCTTCCCAGGACAGGGACGTTCACCCCTCCACTTT
>TRBV25-1|.|many|TRBJ1-1
CASSEAGSWTEAFF
TGTGCCAGCAGTGAGGCAGGGAGTTGGACTGAAGCTTTCTTT
>TRBV10-3|.|.|TRBJ2-7
CAISGSVLSGGSYEQYF
TGTGCCATCAGTGGGTCGGTGCTAAGCGGAGGCTCCTACGAGCAGTACTTC
>TRBV9|TRBD1|.|TRBJ1-2
CASSVNDRAGDGYTF
TGTGCCAGCAGCGTTAACGACAGGGCCGGGGATGGCTACACCTTC
>TRBV6-5|TRBD1|.|TRBJ1-2
CASSGPGQYGYTF
TGTGCCAGCAGTGGACCGGGACAGTATGGCTACACCTTC
>TRBV5-4|.|few|TRBJ1-2
CASSPRQSGYTF
TGTGCCAGCAGCCCCCGACAGAGCGGCTACACCTTC
>TRBV27|.|.|TRBJ1-2
CASSFVARSGYTF
TGTGCCAGCAGTTTCGTCGCCAGGTCTGGCTACACCTTC
>TRBV27|.|.|TRBJ1-2
CASSPGRKGSGYTF
TGTGCCAGCAGTCCCGGCCGAAAGGGGTCTGGCTACACCTTC
>TRBV10-2|TRBD2|.|TRBJ2-1
CASSEYPSGTLNEQFF
TGCGCCAGCAGTGAGTACCCTAGCGGGACCTTGAATGAGCAGTTCTTC
>TRBV27|TRBD2|.|TRBJ2-1
CASSFLSGRVNNEQFF
TGTGCCAGCAGTTTCCTCTCGGGGAGGGTAAACAATGAGCAGTTCTTC
>TRBV7-2|.|.|TRBJ1-5
CASSLNGGHNQPQHF
TGTGCCAGCAGCTTAAACGGGGGGCACAATCAGCCCCAGCATTTT
>TRBV7-9|.|once|TRBJ2-7
CASSTTQGFEQYF
TGTGCCAGCAGCACCACACAGGGATTCGAGCAGTACTTC
>TRBV19|.|.|TRBJ1-1
CASGFIGDTEAFF
TGTGCCAGTGGGTTTATTGGTGATACTGAAGCTTTCTTT
>TRBV7-2|.|.|TRBJ1-1
CASSPNRVQTGNTEAFF
TGTGCCAGCAGCCCGAACAGGGTCCAAACGGGCAACACTGAAGCTTTCTTT
>TRBV5-6|.|.|TRBJ2-5
CASSYNLGSQETQYF
TGTGCCAGCAGCTACAACTTAGGGTCCCAAGAGACCCAGTACTTC